A selection of T cell receptor beta chains follows, all from one sample in a study of T cells in Graves' hyperthyroidism and ophthalmopathy. Via MiXCR, TCRdb re-called the multiplex PCR reads, giving one row per CDR3 protein. The sample includes about 740,000 distinct CDR3 sequences, about 15% of them seen just once. The sample consisted of blood. These receptors came from a woman aged 18-29 years with Graves' hyperthyroidism. Both conserved end residues are part of each CDR3. The D gene is left open where the match is weak. The size entry is marked missing in some rows and otherwise reads once, few, many or a size class.

v_gene	j_gene	d_gene	abundance	CDR3aa	CDR3nt
TRBV6-1	TRBJ2-7	NA	many	CASSPKRIDTEQYF	TGTGCCAGCAGTCCTAAAAGGATTGACACCGAGCAGTACTTC
TRBV11-2	TRBJ2-7	TRBD2	many	CASSLAPLAGAYEQYF	TGTGCCAGCAGCTTAGCCCCACTAGCGGGAGCCTACGAGCAGTACTTC
TRBV5-5	TRBJ2-7	NA	few	CASSFDINYEQYF	TGTGCCAGCAGCTTCGACATTAACTACGAGCAGTACTTC
TRBV18	TRBJ1-4	NA	few	CASSRQGPYNEKLFF	TGTGCCAGCTCACGGCAGGGGCCCTACAATGAAAAACTGTTTTTT
TRBV12-3/TRBV12-4	TRBJ2-5	NA	many	CASSLIAGRKTQYF	TGTGCCAGCAGTTTAATTGCGGGACGGAAGACCCAGTACTTC
TRBV7-2	TRBJ1-2	TRBD1	few	CASSPGGQGFGYTF	TGTGCCAGCAGCCCAGGGGGACAGGGATTTGGCTACACCTTC
TRBV18	TRBJ2-1	TRBD2	many	CASSPRAGTVLNEQFF	TGTGCCAGCTCACCACGAGCGGGAACAGTTTTGAATGAGCAGTTCTTC
TRBV2	TRBJ1-5	NA	NA	CASSEAWGHQPQHF	TGTGCCAGCAGTGAAGCGTGGGGGCACCAGCCCCAGCATTTT
TRBV20-1	TRBJ2-1	TRBD2	NA	CSARAPTSGSFEQFF	TGCAGTGCTAGAGCCCCGACTAGCGGGAGTTTCGAGCAGTTCTTC
TRBV2	TRBJ2-5	NA	many	CASSETPDALKTQYF	TGTGCCAGCAGTGAGACGCCGGACGCCCTGAAGACCCAGTACTTC
TRBV2	TRBJ2-4	NA	few	CASRSPLAKNIQYF	TGTGCCAGCAGGTCCCCACTAGCCAAAAACATTCAGTACTTC
TRBV12-3/TRBV12-4	TRBJ2-7	NA	many	CASSTGLPAQYF	TGTGCCAGCAGTACTGGGCTTCCGGCGCAGTACTTC
TRBV28	TRBJ2-1	NA	NA	CASSFRVYEQFF	TGTGCCAGCAGTTTCCGGGTCTATGAGCAGTTCTTC
TRBV18	TRBJ1-1	TRBD1	many	CASSSLDRQLNTEAFF	TGTGCCAGCTCATCCCTGGACAGGCAGCTGAACACTGAAGCTTTCTTT
TRBV7-9	TRBJ1-2	NA	NA	CASSNDRRYGYTF	TGTGCCAGCAGCAATGACAGGAGGTATGGCTACACCTTC
TRBV4-2	TRBJ2-1	NA	NA	CASGWVGGDNEQFF	TGTGCCAGTGGATGGGTGGGCGGAGACAATGAGCAGTTCTTC
TRBV3-1	TRBJ2-5	NA	few	CASSQDGGIRRGGTRVTQYF	TGTGCCAGCAGCCAAGACGGAGGGATTCGCCGTGGCGGGACACGGGTGACCCAGTACTTC
TRBV5-6	TRBJ2-5	NA	few	CASSPDTYQETQYF	TGTGCCAGCAGCCCTGACACGTACCAAGAGACCCAGTACTTC
TRBV11-3	TRBJ1-1	TRBD1	many	CASSRQGPNTEAFF	TGTGCCAGCAGCCGACAGGGACCGAACACTGAAGCTTTCTTT
TRBV24-1	TRBJ2-3	TRBD2	many	CATSEGGLAGGMDTQYF	TGTGCCACCAGTGAAGGGGGGCTAGCGGGGGGAATGGATACGCAGTATTTT
TRBV9	TRBJ2-7	NA	few	CASGGRGSSYEQYF	TGTGCCAGCGGCGGCCGGGGGTCGTCCTACGAGCAGTACTTC
TRBV27	TRBJ1-1	TRBD1	NA	CASSRYPWQGGTEAFF	TGTGCCAGCAGCCGTTACCCCTGGCAGGGGGGCACTGAAGCTTTCTTT
TRBV5-5	TRBJ1-3	NA	few	CASSLAAGPNPGNTIYF	TGTGCCAGCAGCTTGGCCGCAGGCCCTAACCCTGGAAACACCATATATTTT
TRBV12-3/TRBV12-4	TRBJ2-3	TRBD2	NA	CASSFLTSGSGADTQYF	TGTGCCAGCAGTTTCCTGACTAGCGGGAGTGGTGCAGATACGCAGTATTTT
TRBV11-2	TRBJ1-6	TRBD1	NA	CASSSGQGYNSPLHF	TGTGCCAGCAGCTCCGGACAGGGATATAATTCACCCCTCCACTTT
TRBV7-2	TRBJ2-3	TRBD1	few	CASSHRTGATDTQYF	TGTGCCAGCAGCCATCGGACAGGGGCCACAGATACGCAGTATTTT